A single T cell receptor (beta chain) is shown here with its context. The antigen remains undetermined. Using immunoSEQ multiplex PCR, the repertoire was profiled, and TCRdb retains in-frame clones only, with some absent. The sample shows more than 75,000 clones, approximately 89% of them seen only once. This entry comes from a study of graft-versus-host responses after intestinal transplantation. Study results and limitations: Detected in recipient marrow were GvH clones, some of which were first observed in ileum or blood.

This TCR was recovered from a human donor who was the organ donor for an intestinal transplant. This specimen was unstimulated CD4+ T cells sorted from spleen or lymph node cells, taken before transplant.

The chain's CDR3 is CASSLIASYEQYF. The CDR3 DNA sequence: TGCGCCAGCAGCTTGATAGCCTCCTACGAGCAGTACTTC. This chain links TRBV5-1 with TRBJ2-7; D is undetermined. Germline V gives CDR1 SGHRS, CDR2 YFSETQ. The CDR3 length is 13 residues. Trimming took 1 base from V and 0 from J, leaving 5 bases between them.